These 22 T cell receptor beta chains were sequenced from one sample in a study of blood T cell repertoires in COVID-19. Sequencing was performed with immunoSEQ multiplex PCR; in TCRdb, only in-frame clones are kept and a portion is missing. The sample holds around 350,000 clones, 70% to 90% seen once. The source material was peripheral blood. All receptors come from a human donor in a cohort sampled during active COVID-19.

This chain uses TRBV19 with TRBJ1-1, with TRBD1 as a possible D gene (5 bases). CDR1 is LNHDA and CDR2 is SQIVND in the germline V gene (reference sequence). V was pared by 4 bases and J by 2 bases, with 11 bases between. The CDR3 is 14 amino acids. CDR3 in DNA: TGTGCCAGTAGTACCCGGGGGGTAAACACTGAAGCTTTCTTT. Translating it yields CASSTRGVNTEAFF.

The rearrangement links TRBV6-5 to TRBJ2-1; 8 nucleotides line up with TRBD2. The length of the CDR3 is 14 residues. Germline V gene sequence: CDR1 MNHEY, CDR2 SVGAGI. With V trimmed by 8 bases and J by 2 bases, 5 bases remained unmatched. For the CDR3, the DNA is TGTGCCAGCGCGGGAGGCCCTACCTACAATGAGCAGTTCTTC. Translated: CASAGGPTYNEQFF.

The J gene is TRBJ2-7, the V gene TRBV2; D gene uncertain. The CDR3 runs to 14 residues. V lost 1 base and J 3 bases, leaving 10 bases between the germline ends. The germline CDR1 and CDR2 sequences are SNHLY and FYNNEI. The CDR3 DNA is TGTGCCAGCAGTGAAGATTTAGTTGGCTACGAGCAGTACTTC. Translated, it gives CASSEDLVGYEQYF.

The chain recombines TRBV29-1 with TRBJ2-1; D is unresolved. CDR3 length equals 13 residues. CDR1 and CDR2 from the germline V gene are SQVTM and ANQGSEA. V dropped 3 bases and J dropped 1 base, with 7 bases sitting between them. CDR3 loop: CSVDRESYNEQFF. The CDR3 nucleotides are TGCAGCGTTGACCGAGAGTCCTACAATGAGCAGTTCTTC.

The chain employs TRBV2 and TRBJ2-1, with D perhaps matching TRBD2 (6 bases). The V end was cut by 7 bases, the J end by 4 bases, with 17 bases between. Germline CDR1 and CDR2: SNHLY and FYNNEI. This CDR3 is 15 amino acids long. The CDR3 region has the DNA TGTGCCAGCACTACTAGACTAGAGAGGTACAATGAGCAGTTCTTC. Amino acids: CASTTRLERYNEQFF.

V and J are TRBV6-5 and TRBJ1-4, with D possibly being TRBD1 (5 bases). CDR3 length equals 16 residues. CDR1 MNHEY and CDR2 SVGAGI come from the germline V gene. The ends were cut back, 0 bases at V and 1 base at J, with 9 bases in the middle. In DNA, the CDR3 is TGTGCCAGCAGTTACTCTTCGGGGGAAACTAATGAAAAACTGTTTTTT. Protein sequence: CASSYSSGETNEKLFF.

V gene TRBV19 combines with J gene TRBJ2-5, with 7 bases matching TRBD2. The V gene end was trimmed by 11 bases and the J gene end by 7 bases; junction bases not matched to a gene: 1. The CDR3 consists of 9 residues. Germline CDR1 reads LNHDA; CDR2 reads SQIVND (reference sequence). The CDR3 here is CAGGGTQYF. As DNA, the CDR3 is TGTGCCGGGGGGGGGACCCAGTACTTC.

The chain is built from TRBV30 and TRBJ2-7; 8 bases match TRBD1. V lost 4 bases and J lost 3; bases outside the gene matches: 8. CDR1 is GTSNPN, CDR2 SVGIG, per germline (reference sequence). This CDR3 has 14 residues. CDR3 in DNA: TGTGCCTGGACTCGACAGGGGATTCTCTACGAGCAGTACTTC. Amino acid sequence: CAWTRQGILYEQYF.

V usage is TRBV27 and J usage is TRBJ2-2; 8 bases agree with TRBD1. Germline assignment: CDR1 MNHEY and CDR2 SMNVEV (reference sequence). Losses at the gene ends were 3 bases for V and 3 bases for J; bases not matched to a gene: 9. The CDR3 extends over 17 amino acids. CDR3 in amino acids: CASSFALGTGDTGELFF. CDR3 coding DNA: TGTGCCAGCAGTTTTGCTCTGGGGACAGGAGACACCGGGGAGCTGTTTTTT.

The rearrangement uses TRBV7-9 and TRBJ1-1; D not resolved. CDR1 is SEHNR and CDR2 is FQNEAQ in the germline V gene (reference sequence). V was shortened by 4 bases and J by 1 base, with 10 bases between the two germline ends. This CDR3 spans 14 amino acids. In DNA, the CDR3 is TGTGCCAGCAGCTCTCAGGTTTCGAACACTGAAGCTTTCTTT. Amino acids: CASSSQVSNTEAFF.

This chain connects TRBV21-1 to TRBJ1-2; TRBD1, the table's D call, was not compared with the DNA. TRBV21-1 is assigned pseudogene status. The CDR3 sequence is 15 residues long. The CDR3 sequence: CASSADSEANYGYTF. For the CDR3, the DNA is TGTGCCAGCAGCGCCGACAGCGAAGCTAACTATGGCTACACCTTC.

Many counts were recorded for this clone. V gene TRBV10-3 combines with J gene TRBJ2-7; possibly TRBD1 for D (6 bases). The germline V gene encodes CDR1 ENHRY and CDR2 SYGVKD. V gave up 2 bases and J gave up 3 bases, with 8 bases separating them. The CDR3 runs to 13 residues. The CDR3 loop is CAISEAQGYEQYF. The CDR3 coding sequence is TGTGCCATCAGTGAGGCACAGGGCTACGAGCAGTACTTC.

In its sample, this clone was seen many times. This chain uses TRBV11-2 with TRBJ2-5, with 10 bases identical to TRBD1. J was trimmed by 4 bases and V by 5 bases; bases with no gene match: 10. CDR3 length equals 16 residues. Germline V CDR1 and CDR2: SGHAT, FQNNGV. Here the CDR3 DNA reads TGTGCCAGCAGCCGCGGGACAGGGGCAGAGAGAGAGACCCAGTACTTC. It encodes CASSRGTGAERETQYF.

This rearrangement joins TRBV5-6 to TRBJ1-2, with 11 bases aligning to TRBD1. Germline CDR1 and CDR2: SGHDT and YYEEEE. Unmatched junction bases numbered 7, after V lost 4 bases and J lost 5 bases. The CDR3 spans 15 residues. The CDR3 nucleotides are TGTGCCAGCAGCGCCCGGGACAGGGGGTTGTATGGCTACACCTTC. Translating it yields CASSARDRGLYGYTF.

The rearrangement links TRBV21-1 to TRBJ2-4; TRBD2, the D gene given by the table, was not confirmed from the DNA. TRBV21-1 is shown as a pseudogene. The CDR3 length is 16 residues. This CDR3 is CASRGDGRRGRDIQYF. CDR3 DNA sequence: TGTGCCAGCAGAGGGGACGGACGCCGGGGGAGGGACATTCAGTACTTC.

The chain is built from TRBV28 and TRBJ2-7, with D perhaps TRBD2 (5 bases). V was cut by 7 bases and J by 0 bases, with 13 bases left in between. Germline loops: CDR1 MDHEN, CDR2 SYDVKM. CDR3 length: 14 residues. CDR3 amino acids: CASTEPGLSYEQYF. The CDR3 DNA follows: TGTGCCAGCACCGAGCCAGGACTCTCCTACGAGCAGTACTTC.

V gene TRBV6-5 combines with J gene TRBJ2-1; 8 bases map to TRBD2. Germline lookup yields CDR1 MNHEY and CDR2 SVGAGI. CDR3 length: 14 residues. J was trimmed by 7 bases and V by 8 bases; bases with no gene match: 10. CDR3 sequence: CASGRSGARNEQFF. The CDR3 region has the DNA TGTGCCAGCGGGCGTAGCGGGGCCCGAAATGAGCAGTTCTTC.

The V call is TRBV6-1, the J call TRBJ2-3; 9 nucleotides agree with TRBD2. Germline CDR1 MNHNS, CDR2 SASEGT. V was pared by 0 bases and J by 7 bases, with 11 bases of the junction left unmatched. This CDR3 region has 17 residues. The CDR3 sequence: CASSEALEAGGTNTQYF. The CDR3, as DNA: TGTGCCAGCAGTGAAGCGCTAGAAGCGGGGGGTACTAATACGCAGTATTTT.

The chain links TRBV5-1 to TRBJ2-3; maybe TRBD1 (6 bases). Germline assignment: CDR1 SGHRS and CDR2 YFSETQ. With 0 bases removed from V and 0 bases from J, the gap between germline ends came to 8 bases. CDR3 length: 15 amino acids. CDR3 sequence: CASSLDRVSTDTQYF. The CDR3 DNA is TGCGCCAGCAGCTTGGACAGGGTTAGCACAGATACGCAGTATTTT.

This sequence joins TRBV7-3 and TRBJ2-1; the match to TRBD2 covers 7 bases. Germline CDR1 SGHTA, CDR2 FQGTGA. This CDR3 comprises 16 residues. V gave up 5 bases and J gave up 3 bases; unmatched junction bases: 10. The CDR3 DNA reads as TGTGCCAGCAGCGCCGACACCGGGGGGAACTACAATGAGCAGTTCTTC. Amino acid sequence: CASSADTGGNYNEQFF.

The J gene is TRBJ1-1, the V gene TRBV6-2 or TRBV6-3; D is unresolved. Germline CDR1 and CDR2: MNHEY and SVGEGT. CDR3 length: 14 amino acids. Trimming took 1 base from V and 6 from J, leaving 12 bases between them. The CDR3 DNA reads TGTGCCAGCAGTTACTGGAGTACTGAATCTGAAGCTTTCTTT. It encodes CASSYWSTESEAFF.

The chain recombines TRBV18 with TRBJ2-7, with D tentatively TRBD1 (6 bases). The CDR3 has 18 amino acids. CDR1 is KGHSH and CDR2 is LQKENI in the germline V gene. V gave up 1 base and J gave up 2 bases, with 21 bases separating them. Here the CDR3 reads CASSPQVSKRTDPYEQYF. Here the CDR3 DNA reads TGTGCCAGCTCACCACAAGTCTCAAAACGGACAGACCCCTACGAGCAGTACTTC. Supplemented by reference TRBV18 and TRBJ2-7, the full variable domain reads NAGVMQNPRHLVRRRGQEARLRCSPMKGHSHVYWYRQLPEEGLKFMVYLQKENIIDESGMPKERFSAEFPKEGPSILRIQQVVRGDSAAYFCASSPQVSKRTDPYEQYFGPGTRLTVT.